The clone carrying this T cell receptor beta chain was observed many times. This specimen belongs to a study of neurological immune-mediated disorders. Each CDR3 protein gets one entry after TCRdb re-called the 5' RACE reads with MiXCR. In the table there are approximately 45,000 distinct CDR3 sequences, roughly 13% of which are singletons. The CDR3 sequence is 16 residues long. Germline V CDR1 and CDR2: SGHRS, YFSETQ. The V and J ends lost 2 bases and 10 bases respectively, with 22 bases between them. The chain uses TRBV5-1 and TRBJ2-1; D perhaps matches TRBD2 (5 bases). The sequence derives from a female donor in good health. The sample taken for sequencing was PBMCs. The CDR3, as DNA: TGCGCCAGCAGCTTCTCAAGCGGTACACCGAAGGGAGAGCAGTTCTTC. Its protein product is CASSFSSGTPKGEQFF.